Below, 4 T cell receptor beta chains from the same sample are listed, as sequenced in a study of blood T cells in healthy people across ages. Using a J-beta primer mix together with a sample-barcoded 5' primer, a second PCR was run for roughly 7 to 11 cycles. Via MiXCR, TCRdb re-called the 5' RACE reads, giving one row per CDR3 protein. The table lists 650,000 to 800,000 distinct CDR3 sequences, around 42% of them singletons. The sample consisted of blood. The receptors were sampled from a man between 60 and 75 years old in good health.

J is TRBJ2-1 and V is TRBV9; TRBD2 aligns across 11 bases. Germline assignment: CDR1 SGDLS and CDR2 YYNGEE. CDR3 length equals 14 residues. The V gene end was trimmed by 0 bases and the J gene end by 8 bases; junction bases not matched to a gene: 1. CDR3 sequence reads: CASSVELAGDEQFF. The DNA for the CDR3 is TGTGCCAGCAGCGTAGAACTAGCGGGGGATGAGCAGTTCTTC.

The V gene is TRBV6-1, the J gene TRBJ2-4; D perhaps matches TRBD2 (5 bases). The CDR3 length is 16 residues. The germline V gene has CDR1 MNHNS and CDR2 SASEGT. With 0 bases removed from V and 0 bases from J, the gap between germline ends came to 9 bases. The CDR3: CASSEAGGLAKNIQYF. Written as DNA, the CDR3 is TGTGCCAGCAGTGAAGCCGGTGGACTAGCCAAAAACATTCAGTACTTC.

The chain joins TRBV12-5 to TRBJ2-1; 12 bases align to TRBD2. CDR1 LGHNT and CDR2 FRNRAP come from the germline V gene. CDR3 length: 15 amino acids. J lost 9 bases, V lost 0 bases, and 3 bases had no gene match. CDR3 coding DNA: TGTGCTAGTGGTTTGGTACTAGCGGGGGGAGGTGAGCAGTTCTTC. Its translation is CASGLVLAGGGEQFF.

In this sample, this clonotype turned up a few times. V usage is TRBV7-2 and J usage is TRBJ1-2, with TRBD1 matching 7 bases. V lost 5 bases and J lost 12; bases outside the gene matches: 12. Germline lookup yields CDR1 SGHTA and CDR2 FQGNSA. CDR3 length equals 13 residues. CDR3 DNA sequence: TGTGCCAGCAGCCTCGGACAGGCCCAAACGGACACCTTC. Translation gives CASSLGQAQTDTF.